These 3 T cell receptor beta chains share one sample of origin, sequenced in a study of healthy donors' naive CD4 and CD8 T cells. Each TCR library used 500 ng of total RNA and a linear amplification protocol. TCRdb processed the reads anew with MiXCR; each CDR3 protein has one entry. The sample records approximately 180,000 distinct CDR3 sequences, around three quarters being singletons. Sequenced: naive CD4+ and CD8+ T cells sorted from blood, pooled from several donors. These receptors were obtained from a pool of human donors in good health; the sample pools cells from several healthy donors.

The chain joins TRBV19 to TRBJ2-7; maybe TRBD1 (7 bases). The CDR3 spans 14 residues. Germline V gene lookup returns CDR1 LNHDA and CDR2 SQIVND (reference sequence). The germline V and J ends were trimmed by 9 bases and 2 bases, with 17 bases remaining between them. The CDR3 loop is CASGGDRDPYEQYF. The CDR3 DNA reads TGTGCCAGCGGGGGCGACAGGGATCCCTACGAGCAGTACTTC.

This clonotype was seen a single time. The V gene is TRBV15, the J gene TRBJ1-2, with 7 bases that match TRBD1. The V gene's germline CDR1 is LNHNV and CDR2 YYDKDF (reference sequence). The length of the CDR3 is 14 residues. The trim removed 0 bases at V and 7 bases at J, leaving 5 bases unmatched. The CDR3 DNA follows: TGTGCCACCAGCAGAGAGGGCAGGGGGATTGGCTACACCTTC. Its protein product is CATSREGRGIGYTF.

J is TRBJ1-5 and V is TRBV6-5; D might be TRBD1 (5 bases). The germline V gene has CDR1 MNHEY and CDR2 SVGAGI. CDR3 size: 14 residues. The V gene lost 6 bases and the J gene lost 0 bases, with 9 bases spanning the gap. The CDR3 DNA reads TGTGCCAGCAGCCGGGACGATAGCAATCAGCCCCAGCATTTT. Translating gives CASSRDDSNQPQHF.